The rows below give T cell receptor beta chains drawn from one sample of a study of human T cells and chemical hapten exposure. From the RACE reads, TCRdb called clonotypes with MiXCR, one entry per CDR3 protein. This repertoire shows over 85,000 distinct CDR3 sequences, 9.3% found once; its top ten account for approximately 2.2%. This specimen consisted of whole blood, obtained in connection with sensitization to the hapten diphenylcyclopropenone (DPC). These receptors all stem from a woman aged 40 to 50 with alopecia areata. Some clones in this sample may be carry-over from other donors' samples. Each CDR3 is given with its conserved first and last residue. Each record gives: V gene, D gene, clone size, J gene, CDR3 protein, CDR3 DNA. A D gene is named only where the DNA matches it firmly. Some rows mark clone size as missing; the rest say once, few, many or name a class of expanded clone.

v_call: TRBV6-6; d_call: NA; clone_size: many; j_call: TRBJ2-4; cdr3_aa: CASTDTGLAKNIQYF; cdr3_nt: TGTGCCAGCACCGACACCGGTCTAGCCAAAAACATTCAGTACTTC
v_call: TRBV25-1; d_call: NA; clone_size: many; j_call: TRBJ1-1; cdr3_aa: CASSEYLSSTEAFF; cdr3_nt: TGTGCCAGCAGTGAATATCTCAGCTCCACTGAAGCTTTCTTT
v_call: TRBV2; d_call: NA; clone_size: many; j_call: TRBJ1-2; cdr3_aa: CASSNGYYGYTF; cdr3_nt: TGTGCCAGCAGTAACGGATACTATGGCTACACCTTC
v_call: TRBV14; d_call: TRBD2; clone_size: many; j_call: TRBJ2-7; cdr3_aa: CASSQFYKTSGSDEQYF; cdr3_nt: TGTGCCAGCAGCCAATTCTACAAGACTAGCGGGAGCGACGAGCAGTACTTC
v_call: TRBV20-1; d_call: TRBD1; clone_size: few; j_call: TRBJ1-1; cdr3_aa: CSAKGQTTEAFF; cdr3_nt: TGCAGTGCAAAGGGACAGACGACTGAAGCTTTCTTT
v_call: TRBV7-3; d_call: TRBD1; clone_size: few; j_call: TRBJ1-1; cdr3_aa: CASSSSGGRTEAFF; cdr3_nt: TGTGCCAGCAGCTCTTCAGGGGGCCGCACTGAAGCTTTCTTT
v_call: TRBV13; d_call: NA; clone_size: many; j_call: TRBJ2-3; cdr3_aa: CASSLGADTQYF; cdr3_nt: TGTGCCAGCAGCTTAGGGGCAGATACGCAGTATTTT
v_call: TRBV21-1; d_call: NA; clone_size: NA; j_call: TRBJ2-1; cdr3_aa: CASSKKTGDNEQFF; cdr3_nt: TGTGCCAGCAGCAAAAAAACAGGGGACAATGAGCAGTTCTTC
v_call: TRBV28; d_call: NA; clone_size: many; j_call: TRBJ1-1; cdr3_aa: CASSLGGPPEAFF; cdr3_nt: TGTGCCAGCAGTTTAGGAGGGCCGCCCGAAGCTTTCTTT
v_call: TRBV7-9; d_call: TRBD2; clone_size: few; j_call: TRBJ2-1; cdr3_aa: CASRGLAGGRSEQFF; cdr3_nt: TGTGCCAGCAGGGGACTAGCGGGAGGGCGGAGTGAGCAGTTCTTC
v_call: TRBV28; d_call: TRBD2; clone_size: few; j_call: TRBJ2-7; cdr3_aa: CASLPTGLARLNEQYF; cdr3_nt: TGTGCCAGCTTACCTACGGGACTAGCCCGGCTAAACGAGCAGTACTTC
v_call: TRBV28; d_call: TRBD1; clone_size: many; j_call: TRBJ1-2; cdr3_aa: CASSSGTGSGYTF; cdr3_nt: TGTGCCAGCAGTTCCGGGACAGGGTCCGGCTACACCTTC
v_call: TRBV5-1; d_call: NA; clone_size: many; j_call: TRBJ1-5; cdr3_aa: CASSRDSNQPQHF; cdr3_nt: TGCGCCAGCAGCCGGGACAGCAATCAGCCCCAGCATTTT
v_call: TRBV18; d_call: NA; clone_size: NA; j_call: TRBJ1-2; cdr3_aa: CASSQGNYGYTF; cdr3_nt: TGTGCCAGCTCACAGGGGAACTATGGCTACACCTTC
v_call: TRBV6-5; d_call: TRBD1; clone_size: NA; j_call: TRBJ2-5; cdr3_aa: CASSYSRGRSETQYF; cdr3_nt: TGTGCCAGCAGTTACAGCAGGGGGCGAAGTGAGACCCAGTACTTC
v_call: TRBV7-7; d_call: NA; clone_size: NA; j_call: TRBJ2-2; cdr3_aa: CASSHAGDTGELFF; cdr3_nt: TGTGCTAGCAGCCATGCAGGGGACACCGGGGAGCTGTTTTTT
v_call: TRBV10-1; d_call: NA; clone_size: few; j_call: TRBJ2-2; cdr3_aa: CASSESGKAGELFF; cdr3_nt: TGCGCCAGCAGTGAGTCGGGGAAAGCCGGGGAGCTGTTTTTT
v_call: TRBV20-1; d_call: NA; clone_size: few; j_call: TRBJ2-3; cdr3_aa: CSASPGWRQSADTQYF; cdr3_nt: TGCAGTGCGAGCCCTGGTTGGCGGCAGTCCGCAGATACGCAGTATTTT
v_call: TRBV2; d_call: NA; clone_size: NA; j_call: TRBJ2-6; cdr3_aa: CASSDGPAGANVLTF; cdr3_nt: TGTGCCAGCAGTGACGGCCCGGCAGGGGCCAACGTCCTGACTTTC
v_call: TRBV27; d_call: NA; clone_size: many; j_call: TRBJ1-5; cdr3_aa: CASSVQGYNQPQHF; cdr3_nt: TGTGCCAGCAGTGTACAGGGATACAATCAGCCCCAGCATTTT
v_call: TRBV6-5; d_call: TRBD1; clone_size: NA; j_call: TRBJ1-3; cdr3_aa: CASSTRDSISGNTIYF; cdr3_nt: TGTGCCAGCAGTACCCGGGACAGTATCTCTGGAAACACCATATATTTT
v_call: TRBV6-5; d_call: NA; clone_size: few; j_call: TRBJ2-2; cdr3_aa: CASSYGPGSRTGELFF; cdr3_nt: TGTGCCAGCAGCTACGGCCCCGGGTCTCGGACCGGGGAGCTGTTTTTT
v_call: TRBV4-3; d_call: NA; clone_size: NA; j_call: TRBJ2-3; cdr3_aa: CASMPGLGVSDTQYF; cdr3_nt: TGCGCCAGCATGCCGGGACTGGGAGTATCAGATACGCAGTATTTT
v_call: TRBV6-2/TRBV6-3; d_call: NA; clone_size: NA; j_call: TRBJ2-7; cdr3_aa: CASSYLASYEQYF; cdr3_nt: TGTGCCAGCAGTTACCTTGCTAGCTACGAGCAGTACTTC
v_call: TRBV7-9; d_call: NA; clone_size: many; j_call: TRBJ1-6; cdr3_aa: CASSIAGTLPNSPLHF; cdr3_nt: TGTGCCAGCAGCATTGCCGGGACACTCCCTAATTCACCCCTCCACTTT
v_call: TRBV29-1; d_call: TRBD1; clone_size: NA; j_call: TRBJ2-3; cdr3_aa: CSGGQGAADTQYF; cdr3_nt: TGCAGCGGGGGACAGGGGGCAGCAGATACGCAGTATTTT
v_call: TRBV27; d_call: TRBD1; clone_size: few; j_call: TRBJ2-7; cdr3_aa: CASSPGTGMYEQYF; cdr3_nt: TGTGCCAGCAGTCCGGGGACAGGGATGTACGAGCAGTACTTC
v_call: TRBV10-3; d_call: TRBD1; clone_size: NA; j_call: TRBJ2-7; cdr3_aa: CASGDRGYEQYF; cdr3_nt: TGTGCCAGCGGGGACAGGGGCTACGAGCAGTACTTC
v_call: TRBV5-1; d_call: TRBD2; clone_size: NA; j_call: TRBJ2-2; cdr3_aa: CASSLLASPGELFF; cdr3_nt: TGCGCCAGCAGCCTACTAGCGTCCCCCGGGGAGCTGTTTTTT
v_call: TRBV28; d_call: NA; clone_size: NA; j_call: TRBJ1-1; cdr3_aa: CASSFGRSEAFF; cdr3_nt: TGTGCCAGCAGTTTTGGTCGGAGTGAAGCTTTCTTT
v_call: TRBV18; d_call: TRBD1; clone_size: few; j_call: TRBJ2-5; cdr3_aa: CASSPGTGAPGTQYF; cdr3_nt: TGTGCCAGCTCACCGGGGACAGGGGCACCGGGGACCCAGTACTTC
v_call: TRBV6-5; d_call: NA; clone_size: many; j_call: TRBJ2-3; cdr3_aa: CASSEGGTDTQYF; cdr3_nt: TGTGCCAGCTCCGAGGGGGGGACGGATACGCAGTATTTT
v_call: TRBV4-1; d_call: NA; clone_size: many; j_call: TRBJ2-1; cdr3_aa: CASSQVKNSYNEQFF; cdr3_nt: TGCGCCAGCAGCCAAGTAAAGAACTCCTACAATGAGCAGTTCTTC
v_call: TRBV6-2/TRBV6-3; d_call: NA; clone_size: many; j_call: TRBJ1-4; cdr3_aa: CASRTPGQPTNEKLFF; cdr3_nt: TGTGCCAGCAGAACACCGGGACAACCAACTAATGAAAAACTGTTTTTT
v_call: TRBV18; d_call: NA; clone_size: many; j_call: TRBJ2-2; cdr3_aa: CASSPLSTRFTGELFF; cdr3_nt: TGTGCCAGCTCACCCCTCTCCACTAGATTCACCGGGGAGCTGTTTTTT
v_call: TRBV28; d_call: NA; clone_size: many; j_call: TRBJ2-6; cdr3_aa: CASSTANSGANVLTF; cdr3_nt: TGTGCCAGCAGTACGGCTAACTCTGGGGCCAACGTCCTGACTTTC
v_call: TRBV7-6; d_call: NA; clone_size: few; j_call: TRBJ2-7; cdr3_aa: CASSLGLGAGEQYF; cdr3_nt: TGTGCCAGCAGCTTAGGTTTGGGGGCGGGCGAGCAGTACTTC
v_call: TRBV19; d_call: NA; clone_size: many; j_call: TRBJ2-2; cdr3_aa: CASSERYDTGELFF; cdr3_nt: TGTGCCAGTAGCGAGCGGTACGACACCGGGGAGCTGTTTTTT
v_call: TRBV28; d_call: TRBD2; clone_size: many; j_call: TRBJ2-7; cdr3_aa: CASSFRWRAGLTYEQYF; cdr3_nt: TGTGCCAGCAGTTTCCGCTGGCGAGCGGGACTGACCTACGAGCAGTACTTC
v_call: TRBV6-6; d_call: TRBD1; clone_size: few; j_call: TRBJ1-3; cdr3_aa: CASRERQGATGNTIYF; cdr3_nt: TGTGCCAGCAGAGAAAGGCAGGGGGCAACTGGAAACACCATATATTTT
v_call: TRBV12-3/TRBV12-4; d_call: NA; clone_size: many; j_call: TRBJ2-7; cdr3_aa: CASRRTESYEQYF; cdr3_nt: TGTGCCAGCAGACGGACAGAGTCCTACGAGCAGTACTTC
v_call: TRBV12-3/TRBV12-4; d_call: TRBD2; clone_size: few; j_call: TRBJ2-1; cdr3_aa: CASSSTPVAGPSNEQFF; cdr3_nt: TGTGCCAGCAGTTCCACACCAGTAGCGGGACCTTCCAATGAGCAGTTCTTC
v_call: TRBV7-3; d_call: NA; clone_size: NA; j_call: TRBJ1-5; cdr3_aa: CASSSGWRQPQHF; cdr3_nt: TGTGCCAGCAGCTCCGGTTGGAGACAGCCCCAGCATTTT
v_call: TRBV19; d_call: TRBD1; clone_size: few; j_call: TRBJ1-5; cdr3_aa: CASRHTGGRQPQHF; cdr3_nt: TGTGCCAGTAGACACACAGGGGGCAGGCAGCCCCAGCATTTT
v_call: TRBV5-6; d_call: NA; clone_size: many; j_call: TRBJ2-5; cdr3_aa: CASSPTGLPGGETQYF; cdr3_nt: TGTGCCAGCAGCCCGACAGGACTTCCTGGGGGGGAGACCCAGTACTTC
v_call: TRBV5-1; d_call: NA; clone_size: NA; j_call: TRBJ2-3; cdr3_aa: CASSLGDYRDTQYF; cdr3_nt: TGCGCCAGCAGCTTGGGTGACTACCGGGATACGCAGTATTTT
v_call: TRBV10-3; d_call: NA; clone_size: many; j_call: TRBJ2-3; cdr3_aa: CAISESFAGLTDTQYF; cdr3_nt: TGTGCCATCAGTGAGTCGTTCGCGGGACTCACAGATACGCAGTATTTT
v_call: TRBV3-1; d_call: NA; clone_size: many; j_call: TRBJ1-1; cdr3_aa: CASSQQGTPREAFF; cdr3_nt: TGTGCCAGCAGCCAACAGGGTACCCCACGGGAAGCTTTCTTT
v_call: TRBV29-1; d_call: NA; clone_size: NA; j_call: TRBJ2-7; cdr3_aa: CSVSGRSPTYEQYF; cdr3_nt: TGCAGCGTCTCGGGCCGCTCCCCCACCTACGAGCAGTACTTC
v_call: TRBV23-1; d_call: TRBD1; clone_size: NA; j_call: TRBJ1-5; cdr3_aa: CASPRGWSNQPQHF; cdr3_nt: TGCGCCAGCCCCAGGGGGTGGAGCAATCAGCCCCAGCATTTT
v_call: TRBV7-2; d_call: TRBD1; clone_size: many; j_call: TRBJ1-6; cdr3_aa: CASSLLGQGSYNSPLHF; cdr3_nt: TGTGCCAGCAGCTTACTGGGACAGGGCTCCTATAATTCACCCCTCCACTTT
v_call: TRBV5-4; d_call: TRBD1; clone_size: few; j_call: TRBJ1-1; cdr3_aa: CASSLGDSRSEAFF; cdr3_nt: TGTGCCAGCAGCTTGGGGGACAGTAGGTCTGAAGCTTTCTTT
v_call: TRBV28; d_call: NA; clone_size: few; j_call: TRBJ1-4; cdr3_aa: CASSSGQPVPRELFF; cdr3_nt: TGTGCCAGCAGTTCAGGACAACCCGTCCCCCGGGAACTGTTTTTT
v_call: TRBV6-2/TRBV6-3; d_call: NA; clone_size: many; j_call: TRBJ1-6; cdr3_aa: CASSYRRWSNSPLHF; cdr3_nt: TGTGCCAGCAGTTACCGGCGGTGGTCGAATTCACCCCTCCACTTT